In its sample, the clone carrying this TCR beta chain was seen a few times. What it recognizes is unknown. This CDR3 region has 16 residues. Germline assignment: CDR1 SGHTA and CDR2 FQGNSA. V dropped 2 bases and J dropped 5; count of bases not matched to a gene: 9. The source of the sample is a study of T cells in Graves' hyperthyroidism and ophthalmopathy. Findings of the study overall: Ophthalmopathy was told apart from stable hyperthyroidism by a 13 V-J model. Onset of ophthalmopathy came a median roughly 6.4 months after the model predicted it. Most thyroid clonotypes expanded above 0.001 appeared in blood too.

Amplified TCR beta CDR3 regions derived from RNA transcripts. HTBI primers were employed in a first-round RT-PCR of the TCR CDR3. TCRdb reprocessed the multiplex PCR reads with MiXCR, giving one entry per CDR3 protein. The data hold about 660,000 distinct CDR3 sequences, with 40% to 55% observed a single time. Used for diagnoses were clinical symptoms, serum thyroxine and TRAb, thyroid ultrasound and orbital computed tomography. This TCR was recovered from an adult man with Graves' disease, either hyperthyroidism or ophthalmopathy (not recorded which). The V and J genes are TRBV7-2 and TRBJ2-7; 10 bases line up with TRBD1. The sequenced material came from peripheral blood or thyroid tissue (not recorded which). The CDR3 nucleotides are TGTGCCAGCAGCTTAATCTACCCGGGACAGGGGAACGAGCAGTACTTC. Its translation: CASSLIYPGQGNEQYF.